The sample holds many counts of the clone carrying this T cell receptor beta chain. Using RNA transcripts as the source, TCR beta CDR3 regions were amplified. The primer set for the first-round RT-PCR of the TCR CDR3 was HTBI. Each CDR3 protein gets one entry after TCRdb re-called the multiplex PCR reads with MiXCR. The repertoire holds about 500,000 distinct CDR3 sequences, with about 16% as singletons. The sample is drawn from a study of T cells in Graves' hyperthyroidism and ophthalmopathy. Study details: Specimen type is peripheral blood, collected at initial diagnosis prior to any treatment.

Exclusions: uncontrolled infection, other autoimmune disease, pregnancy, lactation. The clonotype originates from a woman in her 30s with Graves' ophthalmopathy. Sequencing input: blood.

CDR3 nucleotides: TGTGCCAGCAGTAATTGGCTAGCGGGAGGCAAAGGGAATGAGCAGTTCTTC. Translated: CASSNWLAGGKGNEQFF. The chain uses TRBV28 and TRBJ2-1, with TRBD2 matching over 11 bases. V was pared by 5 bases and J by 7 bases, with 13 bases of the junction left unmatched. The length of the CDR3 is 17 residues. From germline, CDR1 is MDHEN and CDR2 SYDVKM. The whole variable domain, filled in from reference TRBV28 and TRBJ2-1, reads DVKVTQSSRYLVKRTGEKVFLECVQDMDHENMFWYRQDPGLGLRLIYFSYDVKMKEKGDIPEGYSVSREKKERFSLILESASTNQTSMYLCASSNWLAGGKGNEQFFGPGTRLTVL.